Listed below are T cell receptor beta chains from one sample, sequenced in a study of PD-1 blockade in classical Hodgkin lymphoma. Clones were read by immunoSEQ multiplex PCR, and TCRdb kept only the in-frame ones, dropping some. The profile shows some 90,000 clones, about 90% of them singletons. This specimen was peripheral blood mononuclear cells (PBMCs), taken before the second cycle of nivolumab. The receptors were gathered from a human donor with classical Hodgkin lymphoma. Each CDR3 is given with its conserved first and last residue. Each record gives: J gene, clone size, V gene, D gene, CDR3 DNA, CDR3 protein. D genes are given only for firm matches. Clone size is not always given. Where it is, it says once, few, many or a class for expanded clones.

j_gene: TRBJ2-6; abundance: once; v_gene: TRBV7-8; d_gene: .; CDR3nt: TGTGCCAGCAGCCAACAGGTAGCTGGGGCCAACGTCCTGACTTTC; CDR3aa: CASSQQVAGANVLTF
j_gene: TRBJ2-2; abundance: .; v_gene: TRBV5-5; d_gene: TRBD1; CDR3nt: TGTGCCAGCAGCGATGAGACAGGGAGGAACACCGGGGAGCTGTTTTTT; CDR3aa: CASSDETGRNTGELFF
j_gene: TRBJ1-2; abundance: .; v_gene: TRBV2; d_gene: .; CDR3nt: TGTGCCAGCAGTGAAGCACCAGATACAAACTATGGCTACACCTTC; CDR3aa: CASSEAPDTNYGYTF
j_gene: TRBJ2-7; abundance: .; v_gene: TRBV5-4; d_gene: TRBD2; CDR3nt: TGTGCCAGCAGCTCCGGACTAGCGGGGCGGAGCCCCTACGAGCAGTACTTC; CDR3aa: CASSSGLAGRSPYEQYF
j_gene: TRBJ2-1; abundance: .; v_gene: TRBV7-8; d_gene: .; CDR3nt: TGTGCCAGCAGCTTTGCGAACAATGAGCAGTTCTTC; CDR3aa: CASSFANNEQFF
j_gene: TRBJ2-7; abundance: .; v_gene: TRBV10-3; d_gene: .; CDR3nt: TGTGCCATCAGGGGAGGGGGCCAAGCCTACGAGCAGTACTTC; CDR3aa: CAIRGGGQAYEQYF
j_gene: TRBJ2-2; abundance: .; v_gene: TRBV19; d_gene: .; CDR3nt: TGTGCCAGTATACCCGGGGGCAGCTCCACCGGGGAGCTGTTTTTT; CDR3aa: CASIPGGSSTGELFF
j_gene: TRBJ1-2; abundance: .; v_gene: TRBV27; d_gene: .; CDR3nt: TGTGCCAGCAGTTTATCCCCAGGGGCTCTGGGTGGCTACACCTTC; CDR3aa: CASSLSPGALGGYTF
j_gene: TRBJ2-2; abundance: .; v_gene: TRBV9; d_gene: TRBD2; CDR3nt: TGTGCCAGCAGCGCGCTAGCGGGAGGGCCAACCGGGGAGCTGTTTTTT; CDR3aa: CASSALAGGPTGELFF
j_gene: TRBJ1-2; abundance: .; v_gene: TRBV5-6; d_gene: TRBD1; CDR3nt: TGTGCCAGCAGCTTAGGGACAGGTCGAATTGGCTACACCTTC; CDR3aa: CASSLGTGRIGYTF
j_gene: TRBJ2-2; abundance: few; v_gene: TRBV7-6; d_gene: .; CDR3nt: TGTGCCAGCAGCTTAGGACAGACCGGGGAGCTGTTTTTT; CDR3aa: CASSLGQTGELFF
j_gene: TRBJ1-5; abundance: .; v_gene: TRBV7-9; d_gene: .; CDR3nt: TGTGCCAGCAGCGGCTTGGGCGGGGGGAATCAGCCCCAGCATTTT; CDR3aa: CASSGLGGGNQPQHF
j_gene: TRBJ2-1; abundance: .; v_gene: TRBV19; d_gene: TRBD2; CDR3nt: TGTGCCAGTAGTATAAGATTATTGGTTGCGGGAGGGAGGGCCAGGAGTGAGCAGTTCTTC; CDR3aa: CASSIRLLVAGGRARSEQFF
j_gene: TRBJ2-5; abundance: once; v_gene: TRBV2; d_gene: TRBD1; CDR3nt: TGTGCCAGCAGGGACAGGGTCGAGACCCAGTACTTC; CDR3aa: CASRDRVETQYF
j_gene: TRBJ2-3; abundance: .; v_gene: TRBV28; d_gene: TRBD1; CDR3nt: TGTGCCAGCAACTCCGGACAGGGGGTGACAGATACGCAGTATTTT; CDR3aa: CASNSGQGVTDTQYF
j_gene: TRBJ1-1; abundance: .; v_gene: TRBV6-6; d_gene: .; CDR3nt: TGTGCCAGCAGTTACTCGACGTTGTCTGAAGCTTTCTTT; CDR3aa: CASSYSTLSEAFF
j_gene: TRBJ2-2; abundance: .; v_gene: TRBV28; d_gene: TRBD2; CDR3nt: TGTGCCAGCAGTTTATGGGAGCGGGAGGGCCTATGGAACACCGGGGAGCTGTTTTTT; CDR3aa: CASSLWEREGLWNTGELFF
j_gene: TRBJ1-4; abundance: .; v_gene: TRBV7-9; d_gene: TRBD1; CDR3nt: TGTGCCAGCAGCTTACAGGGACAGAGGAACGAAAAACTGTTTTTT; CDR3aa: CASSLQGQRNEKLFF
j_gene: TRBJ2-3; abundance: .; v_gene: TRBV9; d_gene: .; CDR3nt: TGTGCCAGCAGCGTCTCCCTTGAGGATACGCAGTATTTT; CDR3aa: CASSVSLEDTQYF
j_gene: TRBJ2-1; abundance: .; v_gene: TRBV5-1; d_gene: .; CDR3nt: TGCGCCAGCAGCTTGGACCGAAGCTCCTACAATGAGCAGTTCTTC; CDR3aa: CASSLDRSSYNEQFF
j_gene: TRBJ1-1; abundance: .; v_gene: TRBV4-2; d_gene: TRBD1; CDR3nt: TGTGCCAGCAGCCAAGAAGGGACAGGGGTGAGTGGTACTGAAGCTTTCTTT; CDR3aa: CASSQEGTGVSGTEAFF
j_gene: TRBJ1-2; abundance: .; v_gene: TRBV29-1; d_gene: TRBD1; CDR3nt: TGCAGCGCGTTACACAGGGGACGGGGCTACACCTTC; CDR3aa: CSALHRGRGYTF
j_gene: TRBJ1-1; abundance: .; v_gene: TRBV6-1; d_gene: .; CDR3nt: TGTGCCAGCGTGACAGGAGCCAAGAACACTGAAGCTTTCTTT; CDR3aa: CASVTGAKNTEAFF
j_gene: TRBJ2-7; abundance: .; v_gene: TRBV27; d_gene: TRBD2; CDR3nt: TGTGCCAGCAGTCCCCTGAGCGGGACCCTACGCGAGCAGTACTTC; CDR3aa: CASSPLSGTLREQYF
j_gene: TRBJ1-1; abundance: once; v_gene: TRBV29-1; d_gene: .; CDR3nt: TGCAGCGTCCACCCCCAGGGAGGGCGGGCTTTCTTT; CDR3aa: CSVHPQGGRAFF
j_gene: TRBJ2-5; abundance: .; v_gene: TRBV5-8; d_gene: TRBD2; CDR3nt: TGTGCCAGCAGCTTTAGCGGGAGGGATCAAGAGACCCAGTACTTC; CDR3aa: CASSFSGRDQETQYF
j_gene: TRBJ2-7; abundance: .; v_gene: TRBV9; d_gene: TRBD2; CDR3nt: TGTGCCAGCAGCGTAAAGTCGGGAGGGCCAGGCGGGCTCTACGAGCAGTACTTC; CDR3aa: CASSVKSGGPGGLYEQYF
j_gene: TRBJ2-1; abundance: .; v_gene: TRBV7-9; d_gene: .; CDR3nt: TGTGCCAGCAGCTTAACATCGGGAGCCAATGAGCAGTTCTTC; CDR3aa: CASSLTSGANEQFF
j_gene: TRBJ1-3; abundance: .; v_gene: TRBV30; d_gene: TRBD1; CDR3nt: TGTGCCTGGAGTTACTGGGGGGGAGGGACAGGGTCTGGAAACACCATATATTTT; CDR3aa: CAWSYWGGGTGSGNTIYF
j_gene: TRBJ2-3; abundance: .; v_gene: TRBV10-1; d_gene: .; CDR3nt: TGCGCCAGCAGTGACGCAGGGGAAGATACGCAGTATTTT; CDR3aa: CASSDAGEDTQYF
j_gene: TRBJ2-3; abundance: .; v_gene: TRBV2; d_gene: .; CDR3nt: TGTGCCACCGCGCTGAGGGTTCGGAGAGATACGCAGTATTTT; CDR3aa: CATALRVRRDTQYF
j_gene: TRBJ2-7; abundance: .; v_gene: TRBV19; d_gene: .; CDR3nt: TGTGCCAGTAGTATAGCGGCGGGGCACGAGCAGTACTTC; CDR3aa: CASSIAAGHEQYF
j_gene: TRBJ2-1; abundance: .; v_gene: TRBV6-5; d_gene: TRBD1; CDR3nt: TGTGCCAGCAGATCTCGGGACAGGGGGCGGAATGAGCAGTTCTTC; CDR3aa: CASRSRDRGRNEQFF
j_gene: TRBJ1-2; abundance: .; v_gene: TRBV5-1; d_gene: TRBD1; CDR3nt: TGCGCCAGCAGCTCACGACCCAGGGGGAACTATGGCTACACCTTC; CDR3aa: CASSSRPRGNYGYTF
j_gene: TRBJ2-3; abundance: .; v_gene: TRBV5-1; d_gene: .; CDR3nt: TGCGCCAGCAGCTTGGCCGCCAGCATCACAGATACGCAGTATTTT; CDR3aa: CASSLAASITDTQYF
j_gene: TRBJ2-1; abundance: .; v_gene: TRBV5-1; d_gene: TRBD2; CDR3nt: TGCGCCAGCAGCTTGGGGGGCCTAGCGGACTACAATGAGCAGTTCTTC; CDR3aa: CASSLGGLADYNEQFF
j_gene: TRBJ1-1; abundance: .; v_gene: TRBV28; d_gene: .; CDR3nt: TGTGCCAGCAGGTTTGACAGGCCGTCATCCGAAGCTTTCTTT; CDR3aa: CASRFDRPSSEAFF
j_gene: TRBJ2-5; abundance: .; v_gene: TRBV28; d_gene: TRBD2; CDR3nt: TGTGCCAGCAGTTTGTCTAGCGGTCAAGAGACCCAGTACTTC; CDR3aa: CASSLSSGQETQYF
j_gene: TRBJ1-1; abundance: .; v_gene: TRBV27; d_gene: .; CDR3nt: TGTGCCAGCAGTCCAACCGCAGCAGGGAACACTGAAGCTTTCTTT; CDR3aa: CASSPTAAGNTEAFF
j_gene: TRBJ1-1; abundance: once; v_gene: TRBV14; d_gene: .; CDR3nt: TGTGCCAGCAGCCAAGTTGGCGGATACACTGAAGCTTTCTTT; CDR3aa: CASSQVGGYTEAFF
j_gene: TRBJ1-5; abundance: .; v_gene: TRBV27; d_gene: .; CDR3nt: TGTGCCAGCAGTCCCCAGGGTGCCAGCAATCAGCCCCAGCATTTT; CDR3aa: CASSPQGASNQPQHF
j_gene: TRBJ1-5; abundance: .; v_gene: TRBV5-1; d_gene: TRBD1; CDR3nt: TGCGCCAGCAGCTCCGGGACAGGGGATGGCAATCAGCCCCAGCATTTT; CDR3aa: CASSSGTGDGNQPQHF
j_gene: TRBJ1-2; abundance: .; v_gene: TRBV5-1; d_gene: .; CDR3nt: TGCGCCAGCAGCTTGCCTGGCGCTTACTATGGCTACACCTTC; CDR3aa: CASSLPGAYYGYTF
j_gene: TRBJ2-2; abundance: .; v_gene: TRBV4-1; d_gene: .; CDR3nt: TGCGCCAGCAGCCAACACTCCACAGGTCTTATGAACACCGGGGAGCTGTTTTTT; CDR3aa: CASSQHSTGLMNTGELFF
j_gene: TRBJ2-7; abundance: .; v_gene: TRBV19; d_gene: .; CDR3nt: TGTGCCAGTAGTATAGATAGGAGATCCTACGAGCAGTACTTC; CDR3aa: CASSIDRRSYEQYF
j_gene: TRBJ2-5; abundance: .; v_gene: TRBV14; d_gene: .; CDR3nt: TGTGCCAGCAGCCAACCCGGGGTTGGGGTAGAGACCCAGTACTTC; CDR3aa: CASSQPGVGVETQYF
j_gene: TRBJ2-5; abundance: .; v_gene: TRBV6-5; d_gene: .; CDR3nt: TGTGCCAGCAGCCTACTAGTGCAAGAGACCCAGTACTTC; CDR3aa: CASSLLVQETQYF
j_gene: TRBJ2-7; abundance: .; v_gene: TRBV6-5; d_gene: TRBD2; CDR3nt: TGTGCCAGCAGCCCGGGGACTAGCGGGACTCTATTGAGGTACTTC; CDR3aa: CASSPGTSGTLLRYF
j_gene: TRBJ2-1; abundance: .; v_gene: TRBV5-1; d_gene: .; CDR3nt: TGCGCCAGCAGCCCGTTACAGAGCTCCTACAATGAGCAGTTCTTC; CDR3aa: CASSPLQSSYNEQFF
j_gene: TRBJ2-3; abundance: .; v_gene: TRBV5-1; d_gene: TRBD2; CDR3nt: TGCGCCAGCAGCTTGGGGTTTGGACTAGCGGGAGCATCGGGGGGCGCAGATACGCAGTATTTT; CDR3aa: CASSLGFGLAGASGGADTQYF
j_gene: TRBJ2-7; abundance: .; v_gene: TRBV18; d_gene: .; CDR3nt: TGTGCCAGCTCACCGGAATACGAGCAGTACTTC; CDR3aa: CASSPEYEQYF
j_gene: TRBJ2-7; abundance: few; v_gene: TRBV28; d_gene: .; CDR3nt: TGTGCCAGCAGTTTCTGGAGGTGGGCGGCCTCCTACGAGCAGTACTTC; CDR3aa: CASSFWRWAASYEQYF
j_gene: TRBJ1-2; abundance: .; v_gene: TRBV6-5; d_gene: .; CDR3nt: TGTGCCAGCAGTTACGGGGGCGACTATGGCTACACCTTC; CDR3aa: CASSYGGDYGYTF